One and the same sample provided the 3 T cell receptor beta chains below, sequenced in a study of blood T cell repertoires in COVID-19. TCRdb keeps only in-frame clones here, not all; method: immunoSEQ multiplex PCR. Of about 140,000 clones listed, 60% to 85% were seen once; the top ten hold roughly 15%. Source material: peripheral blood. These receptors all stem from a man aged 50 to 60 with acute or convalescent COVID-19.

V and J are TRBV2 and TRBJ1-5; D is ambiguous. This CDR3 spans 14 amino acids. V was pared by 3 bases and J by 0 bases, with 6 bases between. Germline V gene lookup returns CDR1 SNHLY and CDR2 FYNNEI. DNA for the CDR3: TGTGCCAGCAGTGACAGAAATAGCAATCAGCCCCAGCATTTT. Residues: CASSDRNSNQPQHF. Together with reference TRBV2 and TRBJ1-5, the CDR3 gives the full variable domain: EPEVTQTPSHQVTQMGQEVILRCVPISNHLYFYWYRQILGQKVEFLVSFYNNEISEKSEIFDDQFSVERPDGSNFTLKIRSTKLEDSAMYFCASSDRNSNQPQHFGDGTRLSIL.

The rearrangement links TRBV28 to TRBJ2-3; D remains ambiguous. From germline, CDR1 is MDHEN and CDR2 SYDVKM. The ends were cut back, 3 bases at V and 0 bases at J, with 16 bases in the middle. CDR3 length equals 17 residues. The CDR3 DNA sequence: TGTGCCAGCAGTTTCGGCAGGTCCCTAACTAGCACAGATACGCAGTATTTT. This encodes CASSFGRSLTSTDTQYF. Combining the CDR3 with reference TRBV28 and TRBJ2-3 gives the whole variable domain DVKVTQSSRYLVKRTGEKVFLECVQDMDHENMFWYRQDPGLGLRLIYFSYDVKMKEKGDIPEGYSVSREKKERFSLILESASTNQTSMYLCASSFGRSLTSTDTQYFGPGTRLTVL.

This clone has a handful of counts. V is TRBV4-2 and J is TRBJ2-1, with D possibly matching TRBD2 (8 bases). CDR1 and CDR2 (germline): LGHNA, YNFKEQ. The CDR3 has 17 amino acids. The V end lost 0 bases, the J end lost 6 bases, and 18 bases lay between the germline ends. CDR3 in amino acids: CASSQDPGGGAGNEQFF. In DNA, the CDR3 is TGTGCCAGCAGCCAAGATCCGGGAGGGGGCGCGGGCAATGAGCAGTTCTTC.